The clone carrying this TCR beta chain has ten or more counts. Its antigen is not identified. This specimen comes from a study of identical twins. General study results and limits: Beta clonotypes that were abundant in cord blood contained fewer insertions, a pattern absent from memory repertoires. The models gave estimates that fell short of the out-of-frame TCR alpha sharing seen in monozygotic twins. The study found excess low generation probability among twin-shared out-of-frame alpha sequences.

TCRdb reprocessed the 5' RACE reads with MiXCR, giving one entry per CDR3 protein. The sample carries roughly 490,000 distinct CDR3 sequences, 14% recorded once. This sample was shared with a second study, whose subject was yellow fever vaccine responses in identical twins.

What was sequenced was CD4+ T cells sorted from blood. This receptor was obtained from a woman between 18 and 30 years old in good health.

Here the CDR3 DNA reads TGCGCCAGCAGATACGGCACAGATACGCAGTATTTT. Translated, it gives CASRYGTDTQYF. The J gene is TRBJ2-3, the V gene TRBV5-1; D gene uncertain. This CDR3 contains 12 residues. Trimming took 5 bases from V and 1 from J, leaving 5 bases between them. Germline V CDR1 and CDR2: SGHRS, YFSETQ.